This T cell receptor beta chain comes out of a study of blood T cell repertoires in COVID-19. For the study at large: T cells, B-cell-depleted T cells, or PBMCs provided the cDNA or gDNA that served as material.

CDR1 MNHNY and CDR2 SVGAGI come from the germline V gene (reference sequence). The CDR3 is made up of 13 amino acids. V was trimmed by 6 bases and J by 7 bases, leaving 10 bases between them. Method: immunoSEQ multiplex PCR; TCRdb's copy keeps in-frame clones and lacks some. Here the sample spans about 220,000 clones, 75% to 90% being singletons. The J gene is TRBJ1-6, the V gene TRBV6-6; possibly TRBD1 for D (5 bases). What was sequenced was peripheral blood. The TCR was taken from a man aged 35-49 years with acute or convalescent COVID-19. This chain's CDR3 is CASRGGNNSPLHF. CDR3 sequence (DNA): TGTGCCAGCAGGGGGGGGAACAATTCACCCCTCCACTTT.